A single sample is the source of the 12 T cell receptor beta chains below, sequenced in a study of blood T cell repertoires in COVID-19. Generated by immunoSEQ multiplex PCR, the TCRdb table keeps only in-frame clones and is missing some. The sample consists of about 420,000 clones, approximately 90% of them appearing once. Sequenced input: peripheral blood. These receptors were taken from a man aged 18 to 29 with COVID-19, enrolled during active disease.

V gene TRBV10-1 combines with J gene TRBJ2-5, with TRBD2 matching over 10 bases. The germline gives CDR1 WNHNN, CDR2 SYGVQD (reference sequence). The CDR3 is 15 residues long. Unmatched junction bases numbered 5, after V lost 2 bases and J lost 5 bases. CDR3: CASSESGRASETQYF. CDR3 in DNA: TGCGCCAGCAGTGAGAGCGGGAGGGCCTCGGAGACCCAGTACTTC.

The J gene is TRBJ2-7, the V gene TRBV27; the match to TRBD2 covers 12 bases. The germline CDR1 and CDR2 sequences are MNHEY and SMNVEV (reference sequence). The CDR3 extends over 16 amino acids. V trimming: 0 bases; J trimming: 2 bases; junction bases outside the gene matches: 2. The CDR3 sequence: CASSLSGLAGTYEQYF. CDR3 coding DNA: TGTGCCAGCAGTTTATCGGGACTAGCGGGTACCTACGAGCAGTACTTC.

V gene TRBV3-1 (or the pseudogene TRBV3-2) combines with J gene TRBJ1-2; no definite D call. The CDR3 totals 12 residues. The germline CDR1 and CDR2 sequences are LGHDT and YNNKEL (reference sequence). Trimming removed 1 base at V and 4 bases at J, with 4 bases between. The CDR3 sequence: CASSQGRYGYTF. CDR3 coding DNA: TGTGCCAGCAGCCAAGGTCGCTATGGCTACACCTTC.

The chain has TRBV20-1 and TRBJ2-3; no clear D gene. Germline V gene lookup returns CDR1 DFQATT and CDR2 SNEGSKA (reference sequence). The CDR3 extends over 12 amino acids. Between the trimmed V and J ends, which lost 3 bases and 1 base, there was a span of 5 bases. CDR3 region: CSASTGTDTQYF. The CDR3 region has the DNA TGCAGTGCTAGTACTGGCACAGATACGCAGTATTTT.

Worth noting for this clone: Relative to the germline gene, one junction end is altered; a read error may explain this. This chain uses TRBV30 with TRBJ1-3; D is perhaps TRBD1 (5 bases). There are 16 residues in the CDR3. Germline loops: CDR1 GTSNPN, CDR2 SVGIG (reference sequence). The CDR3 is CAWSPSRQNSGKSRNF. The CDR3 DNA reads as TGTGCCTGGAGTCCCTCTCGACAGAACTCTGGAAAAAGTCGGAATTTT.

The chain is built from TRBV7-2 and TRBJ1-4, with D unclear. This CDR3 is built from 15 residues. Trimming cost V 1 base and J 0 bases, with 6 bases left between them. Germline assignment: CDR1 SGHTA and CDR2 FQGNSA. The CDR3 nucleotides read TGTGCCAGCAGCTTAGACAGTGCAACTAATGAAAAACTGTTTTTT. Translation gives CASSLDSATNEKLFF.

The chain carries TRBV6-5 and TRBJ2-5, with TRBD2 identical over 9 bases. The CDR3 covers 16 residues. Per the germline V gene, CDR1 is MNHEY and CDR2 is SVGAGI. V lost 4 bases to trimming and J lost 0 bases; unmatched junction nucleotides: 6. This CDR3 is CASSSYSGSYQETQYF. As DNA, the CDR3 is TGTGCCAGCAGTTCCTATAGCGGGAGTTACCAAGAGACCCAGTACTTC.

DNA for the CDR3: TGTGCCAGCAGTTACTCCGCGACAGGGGCTAACTATGGCTACACCTTC. This gives the protein CASSYSATGANYGYTF. The chain joins TRBV6-5 to TRBJ1-2; TRBD1 aligns across 8 bases. V lost 0 bases, J lost 0 bases, and 3 bases stayed unmatched. Germline CDR1 reads MNHEY; CDR2 reads SVGAGI. This CDR3 is built from 16 residues.

The rearrangement uses TRBV7-3 and TRBJ2-2; the D gene is possibly TRBD2 (6 bases). Germline lookup yields CDR1 SGHTA and CDR2 FQGTGA. The germline V and J ends were trimmed by 2 bases and 11 bases, with 12 bases remaining between them. This CDR3 comprises 13 residues. Here the CDR3 reads CASSLSATRELFF. The CDR3 bases are TGTGCCAGCAGCTTATCCGCGACTAGAGAGCTGTTTTTT.

This clone showed up just a few times. The CDR3 DNA reads TGTGCCAGCAGCCCTGGGACAGGGAACTATGGCTACACCTTC. It is translated as CASSPGTGNYGYTF. V is TRBV5-6 and J is TRBJ1-2; 9 nucleotides line up with TRBD1. CDR1 SGHDT and CDR2 YYEEEE come from the germline V gene. The V gene end was trimmed by 4 bases and the J gene end by 2 bases; junction bases not matched to a gene: 3. CDR3 size: 14 residues.

The chain has TRBV19 and TRBJ2-7; 8 nucleotides agree with TRBD2. Germline loops: CDR1 LNHDA, CDR2 SQIVND (reference sequence). The V and J ends lost 6 bases and 2 bases, in that order; junction bases with no gene match: 12. The CDR3 spans 16 residues. CDR3 region: CASSIFSGSPTYEQYF. Written as DNA, the CDR3 is TGTGCCAGTAGCATTTTCAGCGGGAGCCCTACCTACGAGCAGTACTTC.

The CDR3 sequence is CASSSTSGRDTQYF. The CDR3 coding sequence is TGTGCCAGCAGTTCGACTAGCGGGAGGGATACGCAGTATTTT. The chain couples TRBV6-5 to TRBJ2-3; 13 positions agree with TRBD2. The V segment lost 4 bases and the J segment 6 bases; nucleotides outside the gene matches: 1. The CDR3 is 14 residues long. Germline CDR1 is MNHEY and CDR2 is SVGAGI.